This T cell receptor (beta chain) was captured in a study of T cell responses to AZD1222 COVID-19 vaccine. Study results and caveats: CD4 TCRs associated with vaccination spanned spike, dominating at 160-218 and 743-854. Sampled repertoires all dated from after the peak T cell response. A mostly white British donor set with more females was recruited, and clonal diversity was possibly underestimated.

As for this clone: Its cognate antigen is unknown.

Sequenced by immunoSEQ multiplex PCR; TCRdb stores in-frame clones only, minus some. In the table there are 110,000 to 150,000 clones, more than 85% of which are singletons. The CDR3 loop spans 15 amino acids. Germline assignment: CDR1 SGHRS and CDR2 YFSETQ. Germline trimming cut 0 bases from V and 2 bases from J; bases unmatched to any gene: 2. The chain couples TRBV5-1 to TRBJ2-7, with 10 bases identical to TRBD2. This receptor was obtained from an adult in good health. The source was peripheral blood, collected on day 0 of AZD1222 vaccination. CDR3 DNA sequence: TGCGCCAGCAGCTTGGGAGGACTAGCGGCCTACGAGCAGTACTTC. It specifies CASSLGGLAAYEQYF.